The 25 T cell receptor beta chains below come from one sample, sequenced in a study of shared clonotypes between healthy human individuals. Terminally differentiated effector memory CD45RA+ cells were excluded by CCR7 positive selection of CD45RO-negative cells. Assay used: immunoSEQ multiplex PCR; TCRdb lists only in-frame clones, some missing. The sample consists of about 2,200,000 clones, about 92% of them appearing once. Sequenced material: naive CD8+ T cells from PBMCs. The receptors derive from a man younger than 35 in good health. Some clones in this sample may be carry-over from other donors' samples.

The chain has TRBV4-1 and TRBJ2-1; 7 bases agree with TRBD2. With 0 bases clipped from V and 7 bases from J, the junction kept 9 bases outside the gene matches. Germline V lookup: CDR1 MGHRA, CDR2 YSYEKL. CDR3 length: 16 amino acids. The CDR3: CASSQDVALAANEQFF. Written as DNA, the CDR3 is TGCGCCAGCAGCCAAGATGTTGCTCTAGCGGCTAATGAGCAGTTCTTC.

The chain joins TRBV7-9 to TRBJ1-2, with 7 bases that match TRBD1. In germline, CDR1 is SEHNR, CDR2 FQNEAQ (reference sequence). CDR3 length: 14 amino acids. Trimming took 3 bases from V and 6 from J; bases not matched to a gene: 7. CDR3 region: CASSFTGVLDGYTF. CDR3 coding DNA: TGTGCCAGCAGCTTTACAGGGGTTTTGGATGGCTACACCTTC.

The chain has TRBV19 and TRBJ2-7; perhaps D is TRBD1 or TRBD2 (5 bases each). This CDR3 spans 14 amino acids. Trimming cost V 5 bases and J 2 bases, with 13 bases left between them. Germline assignment: CDR1 LNHDA and CDR2 SQIVND (reference sequence). The CDR3, as DNA: TGTGCCAGTAGTCCCGGGACGCTTCCCTACGAGCAGTACTTC. Its protein is CASSPGTLPYEQYF.

Points on this clone: Different DNA sequences within this sample yield the same CDR3. The V gene is TRBV6-5, the J gene TRBJ2-2, with D possibly being TRBD2 (5 bases). Germline CDR1 and CDR2: MNHEY and SVGAGI. This CDR3 has 15 residues. Trimming cost V 2 bases and J 1 base, with 8 bases left between them. The CDR3 loop is CASSYSRGNTGELFF. The DNA for the CDR3 is TGTGCCAGCAGTTACAGTCGGGGGAACACCGGGGAGCTGTTTTTT.

The chain is built from TRBV13 and TRBJ2-2; 11 bases fit TRBD1. V was pared by 4 bases and J by 5 bases, with 9 bases of the junction left unmatched. The CDR3 contains 17 residues. CDR1 is PRHDT, CDR2 FYEKMQ, per germline (reference sequence). As DNA, the CDR3 is TGTGCCAGCAGCTCTGAAGGGACAGGGGGTCGGACCGGGGAGCTGTTTTTT. It codes for CASSSEGTGGRTGELFF.

This chain connects TRBV29-1 to TRBJ2-7; perhaps D is TRBD1 or TRBD2 (7 bases each). The ends were cut back, 7 bases at V and 3 bases at J, with 16 bases in the middle. The length of the CDR3 is 13 residues. The germline V gene has CDR1 SQVTM and CDR2 ANQGSEA. The CDR3 sequence is CSALSGDSYEQYF. The CDR3 DNA reads as TGCAGCGCCCTAAGCGGGGACAGCTACGAGCAGTACTTC.

The chain has TRBV19 and TRBJ1-4; no clear D gene. The CDR3 consists of 15 residues. Looked up from germline, CDR1 is LNHDA and CDR2 is SQIVND (reference sequence). V lost 1 base, J lost 6 bases, and 12 bases lay in between. The CDR3, as DNA: TGTGCCAGTAGTATAGGTTCGCAGCTTGATGAAAAACTGTTTTTT. It codes for CASSIGSQLDEKLFF.

The chain carries TRBV4-3 and TRBJ2-1, with 14 bases lining up with TRBD2. The germline gives CDR1 LGHNA, CDR2 YSLEER. V gave up 4 bases and J gave up 10 bases; unmatched junction bases: 3. The length of the CDR3 is 14 residues. The CDR3 reads CASSPGTSGSEQFF. Written as DNA, the CDR3 is TGCGCCAGCAGCCCTGGGACTAGCGGGAGCGAGCAGTTCTTC.

The chain carries TRBV19 and TRBJ2-1; D is unresolved. Germline lookup yields CDR1 LNHDA and CDR2 SQIVND (reference sequence). V was clipped by 8 bases and J by 2 bases, with 16 bases between them. The CDR3 has 15 amino acids. For the CDR3, the DNA is TGTGCCAGTCGAGACCCCCGGAACCCCTACAATGAGCAGTTCTTC. It specifies CASRDPRNPYNEQFF.

The chain joins TRBV28 to TRBJ1-5; D perhaps matches TRBD1 (6 bases). Per the germline V gene, CDR1 is MDHEN and CDR2 is SYDVKM. The CDR3 has 15 amino acids. V lost 3 bases and J lost 6, with 15 bases in between. The CDR3 bases are TGTGCCAGCAGTTTTGTGCGACAGGCGGGTCAGCCCCAGCATTTT. This codes for CASSFVRQAGQPQHF.

The chain is built from TRBV9 and TRBJ2-2; D is ambiguous. The germline V and J ends were trimmed by 6 bases and 6 bases, with 9 bases remaining between them. CDR1 is SGDLS, CDR2 YYNGEE, per germline. The CDR3 extends over 12 amino acids. CDR3 nucleotide sequence: TGTGCCAGCACGAATAGGGCCGGGGAGCTGTTTTTT. Protein: CASTNRAGELFF.

This clone showed up just once. The rearrangement uses TRBV5-4 and TRBJ1-2; 8 positions match TRBD1. Trimming removed 9 bases from V and 4 bases from J; junction bases left unmatched: 5. The CDR3 runs 12 residues. Germline loops: CDR1 SGHNT, CDR2 YYREEE (reference sequence). CDR3 sequence reads: CAMQGAVYGYTF. The DNA for the CDR3 is TGTGCCATGCAGGGGGCTGTCTATGGCTACACCTTC.

The chain is built from TRBV18 and TRBJ2-7; D unresolved. The V gene lost 5 bases and the J gene lost 5 bases, with 7 bases spanning the gap. Germline CDR1 reads KGHSH; CDR2 reads LQKENI. The CDR3 has 11 residues. CDR3: CASSGYDEQYF. CDR3 bases: TGTGCCAGCTCAGGATACGACGAGCAGTACTTC.

The J gene is TRBJ2-5, the V gene TRBV7-4; D is unclear. The CDR3 has 12 residues. V shed 3 bases and J shed 2 bases, with 4 bases lying between them. Germline CDR1 reads SGHVT; CDR2 reads SQSDAQ. The CDR3 region is CASSLRQETQYF. The CDR3 DNA is TGTGCCAGCAGCTTGAGGCAAGAGACCCAGTACTTC.

This chain uses TRBV5-4 with TRBJ2-2, with no clear D. Per the germline V gene, CDR1 is SGHNT and CDR2 is YYREEE (reference sequence). The germline V and J ends were trimmed by 4 bases and 1 base, with 17 bases remaining between them. This CDR3 has 17 amino acids. For the CDR3, the DNA is TGTGCCAGCAGCCCGGACGTGGTACACTTGAACACCGGGGAGCTGTTTTTT. Its protein product is CASSPDVVHLNTGELFF. The full variable domain, completed using reference TRBV5-4 and TRBJ2-2, is ETGVTQSPTHLIKTRGQQVTLRCSSQSGHNTVSWYQQALGQGPQFIFQYYREEENGRGNFPPRFSGLQFPNYSSELNVNALELDDSALYLCASSPDVVHLNTGELFFGEGSRLTVL.

The chain links TRBV6-6 to TRBJ1-3; TRBD1 might be the D (6 bases). The CDR3 totals 15 residues. Germline V gene lookup returns CDR1 MNHNY and CDR2 SVGAGI (reference sequence). The V gene lost 5 bases and the J gene lost 4 bases, with 15 bases spanning the gap. The CDR3 nucleotides read TGTGCCAGCAGTCAGGGGACCCTAGCGGGAAACACCATATATTTT. Translation: CASSQGTLAGNTIYF.

This clone was observed a handful of times. This chain uses TRBV7-9 with TRBJ2-2; D gene unclear. CDR1 is SEHNR and CDR2 is FQNEAQ in the germline V gene (reference sequence). There are 14 residues in the CDR3. Trimming shortened V by 5 bases and J by 6 bases, and 13 bases separated the two germline ends. The CDR3 DNA sequence: TGTGCCAGCAGCAACCCCCGGTTGGCCGGGGAGCTGTTTTTT. This translates into CASSNPRLAGELFF.

This chain's CDR3 is CASSQDRDGLGTGELFF. CDR3 DNA: TGTGCCAGCAGCCAAGACCGGGACGGATTGGGCACCGGGGAGCTGTTTTTT. The chain uses TRBV4-2 and TRBJ2-2; D tentatively fits TRBD1 or TRBD2 (5 bases each). V shed 0 bases and J shed 4 bases, with 15 bases lying between them. CDR1 and CDR2 (germline): LGHNA, YNFKEQ. The CDR3 loop spans 17 amino acids.

The chain is built from TRBV6-5 and TRBJ2-1; a possible D gene is TRBD2 (6 bases). The V gene's germline CDR1 is MNHEY and CDR2 SVGAGI. This CDR3 spans 14 amino acids. Trimming removed 0 bases at V and 10 bases at J, with 13 bases between. The CDR3 sequence: CASSYSRGSGEQFF. CDR3 nucleotide sequence: TGTGCCAGCAGTTACTCGCGGGGATCAGGAGAGCAGTTCTTC.

This clone was recorded once. This chain connects TRBV7-8 to TRBJ2-7; D could derive from TRBD1 or TRBD2 (6 bases each). V lost 7 bases and J 3 bases, leaving 22 bases between the germline ends. This CDR3 has 16 amino acids. Germline V lookup: CDR1 SGHVS, CDR2 FQNEAQ. Here the CDR3 reads CASTEGGVAEFYEQYF. DNA of the CDR3: TGTGCCAGCACCGAAGGGGGAGTAGCGGAGTTCTACGAGCAGTACTTC.

In this sample, this clone turned up once. The V gene is TRBV19, the J gene TRBJ2-7, with a possible D match to TRBD1 (6 bases). The CDR3 consists of 11 residues. With 7 bases removed from V and 4 bases from J, the gap between germline ends came to 8 bases. Germline-derived CDR1 and CDR2 are LNHDA and SQIVND (reference sequence). As DNA, the CDR3 is TGTGCCAGTATGGGGGCTTACGAGCAGTACTTC. This encodes CASMGAYEQYF.

The V call is TRBV19, the J call TRBJ2-5; 9 bases are a match to TRBD2. Unmatched junction bases numbered 8, after V lost 5 bases and J lost 4 bases. This CDR3 spans 15 amino acids. Germline-derived CDR1 and CDR2 are LNHDA and SQIVND (reference sequence). The CDR3 loop is CASSSPGLARETQYF. CDR3 DNA: TGTGCCAGTAGTTCGCCGGGACTAGCTAGAGAGACCCAGTACTTC.

The J gene is TRBJ2-7, the V gene TRBV5-1; 11 positions match TRBD1. The CDR3 extends over 15 amino acids. The germline V gene encodes CDR1 SGHRS and CDR2 YFSETQ. The ends lost 3 bases at V and 2 bases at J; junction bases unmatched: 4. In DNA form, the CDR3 reads TGCGCCAGCAGCTGGGGACAGGGGGGTGCCTACGAGCAGTACTTC. It yields the protein CASSWGQGGAYEQYF.

A word on this clone: The sample carries other DNA sequences with the same CDR3. V and J are TRBV5-1 and TRBJ1-5; TRBD1 matches 8 bases. The CDR3 is 15 amino acids. Trimming cost V 4 bases and J 3 bases; bases outside gene matches: 6. CDR1 and CDR2 from the germline V gene are SGHRS and YFSETQ. CDR3 amino acids: CASSPGTGHNQPQHF. In DNA form, the CDR3 reads TGCGCCAGCAGCCCGGGGACAGGACACAATCAGCCCCAGCATTTT.

J is TRBJ2-1 and V is TRBV5-1; 7 bases match TRBD2. Germline CDR1 reads SGHRS; CDR2 reads YFSETQ. The CDR3 covers 15 residues. Trimming removed 0 bases from V and 10 bases from J; junction bases left unmatched: 10. Written as DNA, the CDR3 is TGCGCCAGCAGCTTGGGGGCCAGTCTAGCGGAAGAGCAGTTCTTC. Amino acids: CASSLGASLAEEQFF.